These 9 T cell receptor beta chains were all obtained from the same sample, sequenced in a study of CD8+ T cells in alopecia areata. Extracted from the samples, RNA was reverse transcribed into cDNA to serve as the sequencing template. The repertoire was sequenced with immunoSEQ multiplex PCR; TCRdb's copy has only in-frame clones and lacks some. The sample holds some 150,000 clones; roughly 58% are singletons and the top ten take about 40%. Sequencing used CD8+ T cells sorted from blood. The source of these receptors is a human donor in good health.

The chain employs TRBV29-1 and TRBJ1-2; tentative D call: TRBD1 (6 bases). The germline CDR1 and CDR2 sequences are SQVTM and ANQGSEA. The CDR3 extends over 12 amino acids. Trimming removed 7 bases at V and 6 bases at J, with 15 bases between. CDR3 in DNA: TGCAGCGCACCAGGGGAACCTAATGGCTACACCTTC. The encoded protein is CSAPGEPNGYTF. Drawing the rest from reference TRBV29-1 and TRBJ1-2, the complete variable domain is SAVISQKPSRDICQRGTSLTIQCQVDSQVTMMFWYRQQPGQSLTLIATANQGSEATYESGFVIDKFPISRPNLTFSTLTVSNMSPEDSSIYLCSAPGEPNGYTFGSGTRLTVV.

This clone was counted only a few times. This chain connects TRBV27 to TRBJ2-7, with 7 positions matching TRBD2. The V segment lost 5 bases and the J segment 3 bases; nucleotides outside the gene matches: 10. Germline loops: CDR1 MNHEY, CDR2 SMNVEV (reference sequence). The CDR3 is made up of 15 amino acids. The CDR3 DNA follows: TGTGCCAGCAGTCCAACGCGGGACTACTTCTACGAGCAGTACTTC. This translates into CASSPTRDYFYEQYF.

This clone came up a few times. V gene TRBV29-1 combines with J gene TRBJ2-7, with TRBD1 matching 8 bases. CDR1 and CDR2 from the germline V gene are SQVTM and ANQGSEA. Trimming took 4 bases from V and 3 from J; bases not matched to a gene: 5. The CDR3 loop spans 13 amino acids. The CDR3 DNA is TGCAGCGTTGCCGGGACAGGAGGCTACGAGCAGTACTTC. It yields the protein CSVAGTGGYEQYF.

This chain joins TRBV29-1 and TRBJ2-7, with 8 positions matching TRBD1. The germline V gene has CDR1 SQVTM and CDR2 ANQGSEA. This CDR3 has 13 amino acids. The junction had 5 bases not matched to a gene; V was cut back by 4 bases and J by 3 bases. CDR3 region: CSVVSGGVYEQYF. CDR3 coding DNA: TGCAGCGTTGTGTCAGGGGGCGTCTACGAGCAGTACTTC.

The CDR3: CASRPGGPANEQFF. DNA of the CDR3: TGTGCCAGCAGACCCGGGGGCCCGGCAAATGAGCAGTTCTTC. The chain joins TRBV28 to TRBJ2-1; D could derive from TRBD1 or TRBD2 (6 bases each). The germline V gene encodes CDR1 MDHEN and CDR2 SYDVKM. The CDR3 is 14 amino acids. V was shortened by 6 bases and J by 7 bases, with 16 bases between the two germline ends.

This chain joins TRBV2 and TRBJ2-7, with a tentative D call TRBD1 (6 bases). This CDR3 region has 12 residues. The V gene lost 7 bases and the J gene lost 6 bases, with 13 bases spanning the gap. Looked up from germline, CDR1 is SNHLY and CDR2 is FYNNEI. This CDR3 reads CASTQGIGEQYF. In nucleotides, the CDR3 is TGTGCCAGCACGCAGGGGATAGGCGAGCAGTACTTC.

The chain joins TRBV30 to TRBJ2-1; unclear D gene. The CDR3 covers 11 residues. The V end was cut by 3 bases, the J end by 6 bases, with 6 bases between. CDR1 is GTSNPN and CDR2 is SVGIG in the germline V gene (reference sequence). The CDR3 bases are TGTGCCTGGAGCCCGAGCAATGAGCAGTTCTTC. This translates into CAWSPSNEQFF. Full variable domain (rest looked up from reference TRBV30 and TRBJ2-1): SQTIHQWPATLVQPVGSPLSLECTVEGTSNPNLYWYRQAAGRGLQLLFYSVGIGQISSEVPQNLSASRPQDRQFILSSKKLLLSDSGFYLCAWSPSNEQFFGPGTRLTVL.

This clone was counted a few times. The rearrangement links TRBV10-3 to TRBJ2-7, with 7 positions matching TRBD1. J was trimmed by 0 bases and V by 2 bases; bases with no gene match: 7. This CDR3 spans 16 amino acids. Germline values: CDR1 ENHRY, CDR2 SYGVKD. CDR3: CAISEHGTASSYEQYF. The CDR3 nucleotides are TGTGCCATCAGTGAGCACGGGACAGCGAGCTCCTACGAGCAGTACTTC.

Concerning this clone: At one boundary the junction diverges from the germline segment, which might be a read error. The chain uses TRBV6-5 and TRBJ2-7; the D gene is possibly TRBD1 (6 bases). CDR3 length: 14 amino acids. The germline V gene encodes CDR1 MNHEY and CDR2 SVGAGI. CDR3: CATSMRGSSYEQYF. Here the CDR3 DNA reads TGTGCCACCAGTATGAGGGGGAGCTCCTACGAGCAGTACTTC.